This T cell receptor beta chain was sequenced for a study of blood T cells in healthy people across ages. V was clipped by 1 base and J by 4 bases; unmatched bases: 9. This CDR3 region has 16 residues. Germline V lookup: CDR1 SGHRS, CDR2 YFSETQ. A second PCR of roughly 7 to 11 cycles used a sample-barcoded 5' primer and a J-beta primer mix. All cDNA molecules were each tagged by a template-switch adaptor with 12 random nucleotides. TCRdb re-derived calls from the 5' RACE reads in MiXCR, one entry per CDR3 protein. The sample contains about 720,000 distinct CDR3 sequences, 22% of which appear only once.

The chain recombines TRBV5-1 with TRBJ2-3; 7 nucleotides line up with TRBD1. This clonotype was sampled from a man between 65 and 80 years old in good health. Sequencing was performed on blood. The CDR3 DNA reads TGCGCCAGCAGCTTGTATTCGCAGGGGGTGGCAGATACGCAGTATTTT. Its protein is CASSLYSQGVADTQYF.